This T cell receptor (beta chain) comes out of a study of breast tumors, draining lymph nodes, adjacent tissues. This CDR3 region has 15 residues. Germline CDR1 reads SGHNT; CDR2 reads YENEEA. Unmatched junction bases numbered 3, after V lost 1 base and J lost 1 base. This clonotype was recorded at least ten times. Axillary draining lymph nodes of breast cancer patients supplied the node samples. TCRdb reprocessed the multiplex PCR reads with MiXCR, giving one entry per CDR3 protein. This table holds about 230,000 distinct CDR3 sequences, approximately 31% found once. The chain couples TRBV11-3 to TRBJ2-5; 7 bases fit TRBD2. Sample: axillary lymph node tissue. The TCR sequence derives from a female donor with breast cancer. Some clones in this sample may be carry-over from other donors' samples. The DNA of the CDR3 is TGTGCCAGCAGCTTAGGGGGGGGGACCCAAGAGACCCAGTACTTC. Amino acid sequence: CASSLGGGTQETQYF.